The 32 T cell receptor beta chains reported below all come from one sample, sequenced in a study of blood T cell repertoires in COVID-19 (dated by TCRdb to 2018 to 2021). The library was prepared using the immunoSEQ multiplex PCR assay. What TCRdb holds here is the immuneACCESS table cut down to in-frame rearrangements. Part of the clones is not present; checked against another copy, under half of the missing clones reflect an unresolved V gene, and the others are unexplained. The sample table shows 65,000 to 85,000 clones, and roughly nine tenths are seen once. The ten largest clones take up just over 2.5% of the sample. Sequencing was carried out using peripheral blood. The source is a human donor in a cohort sampled during active COVID-19.

V is TRBV29-1 and J is TRBJ1-1, with a possible D match to TRBD1 (5 bases). V lost 0 bases to trimming and J lost 0 bases, with 11 bases between them. Germline CDR1 is SQVTM and CDR2 is ANQGSEA. The CDR3 runs 15 residues. The CDR3 DNA is TGCAGCGTTGAAGATCAGGGCAGCTTGAACACTGAAGCTTTCTTT. Translating gives CSVEDQGSLNTEAFF.

This clone is a singleton in its sample. This chain links TRBV19 with TRBJ2-3; TRBD2 matches 10 bases. CDR1 is LNHDA, CDR2 SQIVND, per germline (reference sequence). V was pared by 5 bases and J by 0 bases, with 5 bases of the junction left unmatched. This CDR3 contains 16 residues. This CDR3 reads CASSSLAGASTDTQYF. The CDR3 DNA reads TGTGCCAGTAGTTCCCTAGCGGGGGCCAGCACAGATACGCAGTATTTT.

Here the CDR3 DNA reads TGTGCTAGTGGTTTGGGAGTGACAGTGAACACTGAAGCTTTCTTT. Encoded protein: CASGLGVTVNTEAFF. The chain couples TRBV12-5 to TRBJ1-1; possibly TRBD1 for D (5 bases). The germline gives CDR1 LGHNT, CDR2 FRNRAP. Trimming pared 1 base from V and 0 bases from J, leaving 9 bases between. This CDR3 is 15 amino acids long.

The chain is built from TRBV3-1 (or the pseudogene TRBV3-2) and TRBJ1-1; 9 bases match TRBD1. Germline V CDR1 and CDR2: LGHDT, YNNKEL (reference sequence). V lost 4 bases to trimming and J lost 4 bases; unmatched junction nucleotides: 10. The CDR3 consists of 16 residues. Written as DNA, the CDR3 is TGTGCCAGCAGCCTAAAGGGGACAGGGTCGGCCACTGAAGCTTTCTTT. Translated, it gives CASSLKGTGSATEAFF.

This rearrangement joins TRBV4-1 to TRBJ1-1; D gene ambiguous. Per germline, CDR1 MGHRA and CDR2 YSYEKL. The germline V and J ends were trimmed by 1 base and 2 bases, with 5 bases remaining between them. The CDR3 loop spans 13 amino acids. The CDR3 spells CASSQGANTEAFF. The CDR3 DNA sequence: TGCGCCAGCAGCCAAGGCGCTAACACTGAAGCTTTCTTT.

This clone was seen only a few times. The chain joins TRBV6-2 or TRBV6-3 to TRBJ1-2, with 7 nucleotides matching TRBD1. Trimming took 5 bases from V and 8 from J; bases not matched to a gene: 14. CDR1 is MNHEY and CDR2 is SVGEGT in the germline V gene. The CDR3 covers 15 residues. The CDR3 DNA reads TGTGCCAGCAGTAACCGACAGGGTCAGCTGCGCGGCTACACCTTC. Residues: CASSNRQGQLRGYTF.

The rearrangement joins TRBV10-3 to TRBJ2-1; TRBD2 might be the D (5 bases). Germline V gene sequence: CDR1 ENHRY, CDR2 SYGVKD. The ends were cut back, 4 bases at V and 6 bases at J, with 10 bases in the middle. The CDR3 runs 13 residues. Here the CDR3 DNA reads TGTGCCATCAGTGGGGAGACGGGCAATGAGCAGTTCTTC. Translating gives CAISGETGNEQFF.

The chain links TRBV27 to TRBJ2-7; TRBD1 agrees at 10 bases. Germline V gene sequence: CDR1 MNHEY, CDR2 SMNVEV (reference sequence). The ends lost 6 bases at V and 6 bases at J; junction bases unmatched: 8. CDR3 length equals 14 residues. The CDR3 coding sequence is TGTGCCAGCAGCAGACAGGGGGCAAATTCCGAGCAGTACTTC. Protein product: CASSRQGANSEQYF.

This chain joins TRBV9 and TRBJ2-5, with TRBD2 matching 8 bases. CDR1 SGDLS and CDR2 YYNGEE come from the germline V gene. The ends lost 1 base at V and 4 bases at J; junction bases unmatched: 9. The CDR3 spans 16 residues. CDR3 amino acids: CASSVLSGGGGETQYF. The CDR3 DNA is TGTGCCAGCAGCGTACTTTCGGGAGGGGGGGGAGAGACCCAGTACTTC.

The chain recombines TRBV7-2 with TRBJ2-5; perhaps TRBD2 as D (7 bases). The CDR3 has 15 residues. CDR1 and CDR2 (germline): SGHTA, FQGNSA. The V gene lost 1 base and the J gene lost 5 bases, with 14 bases spanning the gap. The DNA for the CDR3 is TGTGCCAGCAGCTTAGAGGGGGGGCGCATGGAGACCCAGTACTTC. Amino acid sequence: CASSLEGGRMETQYF.

The rearrangement joins TRBV5-1 to TRBJ1-1; TRBD1 agrees at 7 bases. The CDR3 is 15 residues long. J was trimmed by 1 base and V by 0 bases; bases with no gene match: 3. Germline V CDR1 and CDR2: SGHRS, YFSETQ. CDR3 sequence: CASSLGQGQNTEAFF. The CDR3 DNA sequence: TGCGCCAGCAGCTTGGGACAGGGCCAGAACACTGAAGCTTTCTTT.

This chain links TRBV5-4 with TRBJ2-3; a weak D match, TRBD2 (6 bases). V gave up 4 bases and J gave up 1 base, with 19 bases separating them. Germline V gene lookup returns CDR1 SGHNT and CDR2 YYREEE (reference sequence). The CDR3 runs to 17 residues. The CDR3: CASSRWGAGRRTDTQYF. DNA of the CDR3: TGTGCCAGCAGCCGTTGGGGAGCGGGCCGACGCACAGATACGCAGTATTTT. Variable domain in full (rest from reference TRBV5-4 and TRBJ2-3): ETGVTQSPTHLIKTRGQQVTLRCSSQSGHNTVSWYQQALGQGPQFIFQYYREEENGRGNFPPRFSGLQFPNYSSELNVNALELDDSALYLCASSRWGAGRRTDTQYFGPGTRLTVL.

This chain links TRBV27 with TRBJ1-2, with a possible D match to TRBD1 (5 bases). The V gene's germline CDR1 is MNHEY and CDR2 SMNVEV (reference sequence). Trimming left V 4 bases short and J 0 bases short, with 9 bases between. This CDR3 is built from 14 residues. In nucleotides, the CDR3 is TGTGCCAGCAGTTCGACAGATTCTAACTATGGCTACACCTTC. Translation gives CASSSTDSNYGYTF.

The V call is TRBV7-9, the J call TRBJ2-7; D gene unclear. The V end lost 4 bases, the J end lost 4 bases, and 8 bases lay between the germline ends. Per the germline V gene, CDR1 is SEHNR and CDR2 is FQNEAQ (reference sequence). The CDR3 covers 12 residues. The CDR3 protein is CASSSFLYEQYF. CDR3 in DNA: TGTGCCAGCAGCTCTTTCTTATACGAGCAGTACTTC.

The V gene is TRBV4-1, the J gene TRBJ1-2; 7 bases map to TRBD1. This CDR3 is 16 amino acids long. Germline CDR1 reads MGHRA; CDR2 reads YSYEKL. With 4 bases clipped from V and 3 bases from J, the junction kept 11 bases outside the gene matches. CDR3 nucleotide sequence: TGCGCCAGCAGCCGCCCGACCGGGACAGACTACTATGGCTACACCTTC. Amino acids: CASSRPTGTDYYGYTF.

This chain uses TRBV15 with TRBJ2-7; D uncertain. Trimming stripped 1 base from V and 5 bases from J, with 15 bases between. From germline, CDR1 is LNHNV and CDR2 YYDKDF (reference sequence). The CDR3 covers 15 residues. CDR3 DNA sequence: TGTGCCACCAGCAGAGTTGGCGGCGCTACTAACGAGCAGTACTTC. Translating gives CATSRVGGATNEQYF.

The V call is TRBV19, the J call TRBJ2-4; no firm D call. CDR1 is LNHDA and CDR2 is SQIVND in the germline V gene (reference sequence). The germline V and J ends were trimmed by 5 bases and 1 base, with 3 bases remaining between them. CDR3 length: 12 amino acids. The CDR3 sequence is CASSQAKNIQYF. CDR3 sequence (DNA): TGTGCCAGTAGTCAGGCCAAAAACATTCAGTACTTC. The variable domain in full, with the rest retrieved from reference TRBV19 and TRBJ2-4, is DGGITQSPKYLFRKEGQNVTLSCEQNLNHDAMYWYRQDPGQGLRLIYYSQIVNDFQKGDIAEGYSVSREKKESFPLTVTSAQKNPTAFYLCASSQAKNIQYFGAGTRLSVL.

The chain links TRBV6-5 to TRBJ1-2, with TRBD1 identical over 8 bases. Per the germline V gene, CDR1 is MNHEY and CDR2 is SVGAGI. The CDR3 extends over 12 amino acids. V was pared by 7 bases and J by 8 bases, with 6 bases of the junction left unmatched. The CDR3 reads CASNRQGQGYTF. In nucleotides, the CDR3 is TGTGCCAGCAACAGACAGGGGCAAGGCTACACCTTC.

This chain connects TRBV6-5 to TRBJ1-1; D is possibly TRBD1 (5 bases). Trimming shortened V by 2 bases and J by 4 bases, and 14 bases separated the two germline ends. CDR1 and CDR2 from the germline V gene are MNHEY and SVGAGI. There are 15 residues in the CDR3. The CDR3 region is CASSYTNRIPTEAFF. Here the CDR3 DNA reads TGTGCCAGCAGTTACACAAACAGGATTCCCACTGAAGCTTTCTTT.

The V and J genes are TRBV19 and TRBJ2-7; 9 nucleotides line up with TRBD2. Unmatched junction bases numbered 6, after V lost 1 base and J lost 2 bases. CDR1 is LNHDA and CDR2 is SQIVND in the germline V gene (reference sequence). CDR3 size: 16 residues. The CDR3 is CASSIASGEPTYEQYF. CDR3 nucleotide sequence: TGTGCCAGTAGTATAGCTAGCGGGGAACCTACCTACGAGCAGTACTTC.

The chain has TRBV7-9 and TRBJ2-3, with 14 bases lining up with TRBD2. The CDR3 has 16 amino acids. Germline V gene sequence: CDR1 SEHNR, CDR2 FQNEAQ (reference sequence). V lost 5 bases, J lost 4 bases, and 5 bases stayed unmatched. The CDR3 here is CASSRGLAGAPDTQYF. In DNA form, the CDR3 reads TGTGCCAGCAGCCGGGGACTAGCGGGAGCCCCAGATACGCAGTATTTT.

The rearrangement joins TRBV19 to TRBJ2-2, with 12 bases aligning to TRBD2. The CDR3 has 15 amino acids. The V gene end was trimmed by 8 bases and the J gene end by 7 bases; junction bases not matched to a gene: 8. The V gene's germline CDR1 is LNHDA and CDR2 SQIVND (reference sequence). The CDR3 DNA reads TGTGCCAGTGCCGGACTAGCGGGGTCGAGCGGGGAGCTGTTTTTT. The encoded protein is CASAGLAGSSGELFF. Full variable domain (remainder filled in from reference TRBV19 and TRBJ2-2): DGGITQSPKYLFRKEGQNVTLSCEQNLNHDAMYWYRQDPGQGLRLIYYSQIVNDFQKGDIAEGYSVSREKKESFPLTVTSAQKNPTAFYLCASAGLAGSSGELFFGEGSRLTVL.

The rearrangement links TRBV7-9 to TRBJ1-3; D ambiguous. V gave up 3 bases and J gave up 5 bases, with 14 bases separating them. The CDR3 is 15 amino acids. CDR1 and CDR2 from the germline V gene are SEHNR and FQNEAQ (reference sequence). This chain's CDR3 is CASSFDVAGRNTIYF. Here the CDR3 DNA reads TGTGCCAGCAGCTTTGACGTCGCGGGTCGAAACACCATATATTTT.

In this sample, this clone turned up once. The chain links TRBV23-1 to TRBJ1-6, with D uncertain. TRBV23-1 qualifies as an ORF whose function is uncertain. V lost 0 bases, J lost 0 bases, and 9 bases lay in between. The CDR3 runs to 17 residues. CDR3 DNA sequence: TGCGCCAGCAGTCAATCTGGGAGGAGCTCCTATAATTCACCCCTCCACTTT. Its protein is CASSQSGRSSYNSPLHF.

V and J are TRBV9 and TRBJ1-3, with a possible D match to TRBD1 (5 bases). V shed 4 bases and J shed 0 bases, with 14 bases lying between them. Germline values: CDR1 SGDLS, CDR2 YYNGEE. CDR3 length: 16 amino acids. Here the CDR3 DNA reads TGTGCCAGCAGCAAAGGGGACTCTCACTCTGGAAACACCATATATTTT. It yields the protein CASSKGDSHSGNTIYF.

This chain uses TRBV4-3 with TRBJ1-6; D is perhaps TRBD1 (5 bases). The V and J ends lost 3 bases and 7 bases respectively, with 16 bases between them. The germline V gene encodes CDR1 LGHNA and CDR2 YSLEER. This CDR3 region has 16 residues. CDR3 nucleotide sequence: TGCGCCAGCAGCCATATATCAGGGAACGGGAATTCACCCCTCCACTTT. Amino acids: CASSHISGNGNSPLHF.

CDR3 amino acids: CASSPGGVSNQPQHF. The DNA of the CDR3 is TGTGCCAGCAGCCCCGGCGGGGTTAGCAATCAGCCCCAGCATTTT. The chain uses TRBV5-5 and TRBJ1-5; unclear D gene. The V gene lost 4 bases and the J gene lost 0 bases, with 11 bases spanning the gap. This CDR3 contains 15 residues. Germline V lookup: CDR1 SGHKS, CDR2 YYEKEE (reference sequence).

This clone has a handful of counts. The chain joins TRBV11-2 to TRBJ1-2, with D maybe TRBD1 (5 bases). This CDR3 spans 12 amino acids. Per germline, CDR1 SGHAT and CDR2 FQNNGV. The V end was cut by 4 bases, the J end by 6 bases, with 9 bases between. This chain's CDR3 is CASSSEGNGYTF. In nucleotides, the CDR3 is TGTGCCAGCAGCTCGGAGGGGAATGGCTACACCTTC.

The J gene is TRBJ2-4, the V gene TRBV15; D is possibly TRBD2 (5 bases). This CDR3 contains 13 residues. Germline V gene data show CDR1 as LNHNV and CDR2 as YYDKDF (reference sequence). V was clipped by 5 bases and J by 4 bases, with 9 bases between them. CDR3 protein: CATSEGGKNIQYF. CDR3 in DNA: TGTGCCACCAGCGAGGGCGGTAAAAACATTCAGTACTTC. The variable domain in full, completed from reference TRBV15 and TRBJ2-4, reads DAMVIQNPRYQVTQFGKPVTLSCSQTLNHNVMYWYQQKSSQAPKLLFHYYDKDFNNEADTPDNFQSRRPNTSFCFLDIRSPGLGDTAMYLCATSEGGKNIQYFGAGTRLSVL.

CDR3 nucleotide sequence: TGTGCCAGCAGCCAAGGGGCAGGGAGGCGTACCGGGGAGCTGTTTTTT. This translates into CASSQGAGRRTGELFF. V and J are TRBV3-1 (or the pseudogene TRBV3-2) and TRBJ2-2; the D gene is possibly TRBD2 (6 bases). CDR1 LGHDT and CDR2 YNNKEL come from the germline V gene (reference sequence). The CDR3 contains 16 residues. V was shortened by 1 base and J by 5 bases, with 14 bases between the two germline ends.

This chain joins TRBV15 and TRBJ1-5; a possible D gene is TRBD1 (5 bases). The germline V gene encodes CDR1 LNHNV and CDR2 YYDKDF (reference sequence). This CDR3 has 14 residues. Trimming took 0 bases from V and 7 from J, leaving 10 bases between them. The CDR3 is CATSRDGAGQPQHF. Written as DNA, the CDR3 is TGTGCCACCAGCAGAGATGGGGCAGGGCAGCCCCAGCATTTT. Based on the CDR3 plus reference TRBV15 and TRBJ1-5, the full variable domain is DAMVIQNPRYQVTQFGKPVTLSCSQTLNHNVMYWYQQKSSQAPKLLFHYYDKDFNNEADTPDNFQSRRPNTSFCFLDIRSPGLGDTAMYLCATSRDGAGQPQHFGDGTRLSIL.

The count of this clone is one. This sequence joins TRBV5-1 and TRBJ1-1, with TRBD1 matching 9 bases. This CDR3 comprises 15 residues. V dropped 4 bases and J dropped 5; count of bases not matched to a gene: 9. The germline CDR1 and CDR2 sequences are SGHRS and YFSETQ. CDR3 bases: TGCGCCAGCAGCAAGGACAGGGGTTGGGGGACTGAAGCTTTCTTT. Residues: CASSKDRGWGTEAFF. The variable domain in full, with the rest retrieved from reference TRBV5-1 and TRBJ1-1, is KAGVTQTPRYLIKTRGQQVTLSCSPISGHRSVSWYQQTPGQGLQFLFEYFSETQRNKGNFPGRFSGRQFSNSRSEMNVSTLELGDSALYLCASSKDRGWGTEAFFGQGTRLTVV.